This T cell receptor (beta chain) was recovered during a study of sequential checkpoint blockade in melanoma. This table comes from immunoSEQ multiplex PCR, and its TCRdb copy is limited to in-frame clones, with some not included. The table has fewer than 30,000 clones, about 72% seen once; the top ten hold roughly 14%. Documented treatment: randomized to nivolumab then ipilimumab (arm A) or the reverse (arm B). Germline V CDR1 and CDR2: SGHDN, FVKESK. The CDR3 is made up of 15 amino acids. The V segment lost 5 bases and the J segment 5 bases; nucleotides outside the gene matches: 8. Here the sequenced sample was CD8+ T cells sorted from blood (inferred from file names), taken from a patient given nivolumab and ipilimumab in sequence. The genes are TRBV14 and TRBJ1-4; TRBD1 matches 7 bases. The receptor's source is a human donor with melanoma. The CDR3 sequence: CASSAYRGENEKLFF. CDR3 bases: TGTGCCAGCAGCGCCTACAGGGGAGAAAATGAAAAACTGTTTTTT. Supplemented by reference TRBV14 and TRBJ1-4, the full variable domain reads EAGVTQFPSHSVIEKGQTVTLRCDPISGHDNLYWYRRVMGKEIKFLLHFVKESKQDESGMPNNRFLAERTGGTYSTLKVQPAELEDSGVYFCASSAYRGENEKLFFGSGTQLSVL.